A single sample gave rise to the 29 T cell receptor beta chains below, sequenced in a study of blood T cell repertoires in COVID-19. Sequencing used immunoSEQ multiplex PCR; TCRdb keeps in-frame clones, though not all of them. The profile shows fewer than 250,000 clones, roughly 86% of them singletons. The sample was peripheral blood. The receptors shown here come from a woman aged 45 to 65 with active or convalescent COVID-19.

The V gene is TRBV9, the J gene TRBJ2-5; 7 nucleotides agree with TRBD2. This CDR3 has 15 residues. The J segment lost 0 bases and the V segment lost 0 bases, leaving 2 bases of the junction unmatched. Germline assignment: CDR1 SGDLS and CDR2 YYNGEE. The CDR3 nucleotides are TGTGCCAGCAGCGTAGGCCTAGCGGACCAAGAGACCCAGTACTTC. This translates into CASSVGLADQETQYF.

The chain combines TRBV5-1 with TRBJ2-2, with 14 positions matching TRBD2. Germline CDR1 reads SGHRS; CDR2 reads YFSETQ. There are 17 residues in the CDR3. V lost 6 bases and J lost 4; bases outside the gene matches: 8. CDR3 in amino acids: CASNSGLAGVGTGELFF. CDR3 nucleotides: TGCGCCAGCAATTCGGGACTAGCGGGAGTAGGCACCGGGGAGCTGTTTTTT.

This chain links TRBV6-5 with TRBJ1-1; D is unclear. CDR3 length: 13 amino acids. V dropped 0 bases and J dropped 8 bases, with 10 bases sitting between them. CDR1 and CDR2 from the germline V gene are MNHEY and SVGAGI. The CDR3 DNA is TGTGCCAGCAGTTACTCGGCCCACGGGGAAGCTTTCTTT. It codes for CASSYSAHGEAFF.

Here the CDR3 reads CASSYPGGEGEQYF. The DNA of the CDR3 is TGTGCCAGCAGTTATCCGGGGGGCGAGGGCGAGCAGTACTTC. The V and J genes are TRBV6-6 and TRBJ2-7, with a tentative D call TRBD2 (7 bases). The CDR3 loop spans 14 amino acids. The V and J ends lost 3 bases and 6 bases respectively, with 15 bases between them. The germline V gene has CDR1 MNHNY and CDR2 SVGAGI (reference sequence).

The chain joins TRBV2 to TRBJ1-6, with a possible D match to TRBD1 (5 bases). This CDR3 region has 14 residues. Germline V gene data show CDR1 as SNHLY and CDR2 as FYNNEI. Trimming left V 8 bases short and J 6 bases short, with 14 bases between. The CDR3 sequence: CASATDSFNSPLHF. The CDR3 DNA is TGTGCCAGCGCCACCGACAGCTTTAATTCACCCCTCCACTTT.

Of note for this clone: The sample has other DNA sequences that encode this CDR3 too. The CDR3 loop is CASSRQGADYGYTF. CDR3 sequence (DNA): TGTGCCAGCAGCCGACAGGGAGCGGACTATGGCTACACCTTC. J is TRBJ1-2 and V is TRBV2; 7 nucleotides align to TRBD1. CDR1 is SNHLY, CDR2 FYNNEI, per germline. This CDR3 region has 14 residues. The ends lost 6 bases at V and 3 bases at J; junction bases unmatched: 7.

The gene calls are TRBV7-7 and TRBJ1-1, with D possibly being TRBD1 (6 bases). The CDR3 sequence is 13 residues long. V gave up 1 base and J gave up 6 bases, with 9 bases separating them. The germline V gene has CDR1 SSHAT and CDR2 FNYEAQ (reference sequence). Here the CDR3 DNA reads TGTGCCAGCAGCTTAGGAGGGGGAGCTGAAGCTTTCTTT. Its protein product is CASSLGGGAEAFF.

The gene calls are TRBV7-7 and TRBJ2-3; 10 nucleotides line up with TRBD1. The CDR3 is 15 amino acids. Germline CDR1 reads SSHAT; CDR2 reads FNYEAQ (reference sequence). After removal of 5 bases from V and 2 bases from J, the junction contained 4 bases not matched to a gene. This CDR3 reads CASSLGQGITDTQYF. Written as DNA, the CDR3 is TGTGCCAGCAGCCTGGGACAGGGGATCACAGATACGCAGTATTTT. Filled out from reference TRBV7-7 and TRBJ2-3, the complete variable domain reads GAGVSQSPRYKVTKRGQDVTLRCDPISSHATLYWYQQALGQGPEFLTYFNYEAQPDKSGLPSDRFSAERPEGSISTLTIQRTEQRDSAMYRCASSLGQGITDTQYFGPGTRLTVL.

The chain's CDR3 is CASNLLAGDYNEQFF. CDR3 DNA sequence: TGTGCCAGCAACCTACTAGCGGGAGACTACAATGAGCAGTTCTTC. The chain recombines TRBV11-1 with TRBJ2-1; TRBD2 aligns across 11 bases. V gave up 7 bases and J gave up 3 bases; unmatched junction bases: 5. Germline V lookup: CDR1 SGHAT, CDR2 FQDESV (reference sequence). The CDR3 consists of 15 residues.

Here the CDR3 reads CASSFGQSPLTF. DNA for the CDR3: TGTGCCAGTAGTTTCGGACAGAGCCCACTAACCTTC. The chain combines TRBV19 with TRBJ1-2, with a possible D match to TRBD1 (6 bases). This CDR3 is 12 amino acids long. V lost 5 bases and J 14 bases, leaving 18 bases between the germline ends. Germline V gene lookup returns CDR1 LNHDA and CDR2 SQIVND (reference sequence).

The rearrangement uses TRBV28 and TRBJ2-7; perhaps TRBD1 as D (5 bases). Germline V gene lookup returns CDR1 MDHEN and CDR2 SYDVKM. This CDR3 spans 16 amino acids. Trimming stripped 6 bases from V and 0 bases from J, with 18 bases between. This CDR3 is CASRSATVSSSYEQYV. CDR3 DNA sequence: TGTGCCAGCAGGAGTGCGACAGTCTCTAGCTCCTACGAGCAGTACGTC.

The count of this clone is one. V is TRBV27 and J is TRBJ2-7, with 11 bases fitting TRBD1. J was trimmed by 5 bases and V by 4 bases; bases with no gene match: 4. From germline, CDR1 is MNHEY and CDR2 SMNVEV (reference sequence). The CDR3 runs 14 residues. The CDR3 DNA reads as TGTGCCAGCAGTTCGTGGACAGGGGGCAACGAGCAGTACGTC. Protein product: CASSSWTGGNEQYV.

The chain employs TRBV18 and TRBJ2-5; the match to TRBD1 covers 9 bases. Trimming removed 2 bases from V and 2 bases from J; junction bases left unmatched: 0. The CDR3 is 14 residues long. CDR1 KGHSH and CDR2 LQKENI come from the germline V gene. The CDR3 bases are TGTGCCAGCTCACCAGGGACAGGGCAAGAGACCCAGTACTTC. Its protein product is CASSPGTGQETQYF.

This clone showed up just once. The chain joins TRBV5-1 to TRBJ2-5; 9 bases are a match to TRBD1. The trim removed 4 bases at V and 6 bases at J, leaving 7 bases unmatched. The CDR3 extends over 14 amino acids. Germline V gene sequence: CDR1 SGHRS, CDR2 YFSETQ. CDR3 residues: CASSEGQGLKTQYF. The CDR3 DNA sequence: TGCGCCAGCAGCGAGGGACAGGGTTTGAAGACCCAGTACTTC.

The chain couples TRBV25-1 to TRBJ2-4; 9 positions agree with TRBD2. Germline V gives CDR1 MGHDK, CDR2 SYGVNS. There are 17 residues in the CDR3. V was pared by 2 bases and J by 0 bases, with 5 bases of the junction left unmatched. The CDR3 region has the DNA TGTGCCAGCAGTGAAGAGCGCGGGGGGGTAGCCAAAAACATTCAGTACTTC. Translated: CASSEERGGVAKNIQYF. Supplemented by reference TRBV25-1 and TRBJ2-4, the full variable domain reads EADIYQTPRYLVIGTGKKITLECSQTMGHDKMYWYQQDPGMELHLIHYSYGVNSTEKGDLSSESTVSRIRTEHFPLTLESARPSHTSQYLCASSEERGGVAKNIQYFGAGTRLSVL.

The gene calls are TRBV7-9 and TRBJ1-2, with a tentative D call TRBD1 (6 bases). The germline V and J ends were trimmed by 5 bases and 13 bases, with 23 bases remaining between them. Germline assignment: CDR1 SEHNR and CDR2 FQNEAQ (reference sequence). CDR3 length: 14 amino acids. CDR3 nucleotides: TGTGCCAGCAGCAGAGACCGGGACACTCTGTTTTTCACCTTC. Amino acids: CASSRDRDTLFFTF.

The chain combines TRBV28 with TRBJ1-4, with TRBD1 matching 9 bases. The V gene's germline CDR1 is MDHEN and CDR2 SYDVKM. This CDR3 is 14 amino acids long. V was pared by 3 bases and J by 10 bases, with 6 bases of the junction left unmatched. The CDR3 DNA follows: TGTGCCAGCAGTTTCCGGACAGGGGAGGTAAAACTGTTTTTT. Translation gives CASSFRTGEVKLFF.

This clone was detected a few times. The CDR3 spells CASSLGLAGGWDTQYF. CDR3 coding DNA: TGCGCCAGCAGCTTGGGACTAGCGGGGGGCTGGGATACGCAGTATTTT. J is TRBJ2-3 and V is TRBV5-1, with 13 bases that match TRBD2. Trimming cost V 0 bases and J 6 bases; bases outside gene matches: 4. CDR1 is SGHRS and CDR2 is YFSETQ in the germline V gene. The CDR3 sequence is 16 residues long.

The chain employs TRBV28 and TRBJ1-2; 11 bases agree with TRBD1. The V gene's germline CDR1 is MDHEN and CDR2 SYDVKM. The CDR3 sequence is 16 residues long. Here the CDR3 reads CASRDRGNRLMDGYTF. CDR3 nucleotides: TGTGCGTCCCGGGACAGGGGGAATCGGTTAATGGATGGCTACACCTTC.

As DNA, the CDR3 is TGCGCCAGCAGCCCACGACACGGCACAGATACGCAGTATTTT. Protein sequence: CASSPRHGTDTQYF. This chain uses TRBV4-1 with TRBJ2-3; no firm D call. Germline CDR1 and CDR2: MGHRA and YSYEKL. The CDR3 has 14 amino acids. Trimming pared 4 bases from V and 1 base from J, leaving 9 bases between.

In DNA, the CDR3 is TGTGCCAGCAGCCCGGGGACAGGCTTTGGCTACACCTTC. Protein product: CASSPGTGFGYTF. This rearrangement joins TRBV28 to TRBJ1-2, with 8 bases that match TRBD1. The CDR3 runs to 13 residues. Germline loops: CDR1 MDHEN, CDR2 SYDVKM. Trimming at V came to 6 bases and at J to 7 bases, leaving 7 bases not matched to a gene.

The chain links TRBV7-2 to TRBJ1-2; D call uncertain. CDR3 length equals 14 residues. The ends were cut back, 2 bases at V and 6 bases at J, with 13 bases in the middle. Per germline, CDR1 SGHTA and CDR2 FQGNSA. The CDR3 protein is CASSLNTETDGYTF. The CDR3 nucleotides are TGTGCCAGCAGCTTAAATACGGAGACGGATGGCTACACCTTC.

This chain uses TRBV11-3 with TRBJ1-1; no clear D gene. CDR3 size: 13 residues. Trimming removed 1 base from V and 1 base from J, with 4 bases in between. Germline V lookup: CDR1 SGHNT, CDR2 YENEEA. The CDR3 reads CASSLGRNTEAFF. CDR3 nucleotide sequence: TGTGCCAGCAGCTTAGGGAGGAACACTGAAGCTTTCTTT.

J is TRBJ2-1 and V is TRBV28, with 7 bases that match TRBD2. The CDR3 has 14 amino acids. The germline V gene has CDR1 MDHEN and CDR2 SYDVKM. The trim removed 4 bases at V and 9 bases at J, leaving 9 bases unmatched. In DNA, the CDR3 is TGTGCCAGCAGTTCCCCCTGGGAGGGCCTTGAGCAGTTCTTC. It is translated as CASSSPWEGLEQFF.

The table lists this clone with a count of one. This chain uses TRBV2 with TRBJ1-2; D is possibly TRBD1 (6 bases). This CDR3 comprises 18 residues. Germline V gene data show CDR1 as SNHLY and CDR2 as FYNNEI. With 4 bases removed from V and 6 bases from J, the gap between germline ends came to 27 bases. The CDR3 sequence is CASSAFLYRERGTNGYTF. CDR3 DNA: TGTGCCAGCAGTGCATTCTTGTACAGGGAAAGGGGGACTAATGGCTACACCTTC.

About this clone itself: A read error may produce the germline difference seen at one junction end. The gene calls are TRBV6-4 and TRBJ2-3, with 8 bases matching TRBD2. Germline V lookup: CDR1 MRHNA, CDR2 SNTAGT. This CDR3 has 15 amino acids. The CDR3 sequence is CARSGPGGGGDTQYF. DNA of the CDR3: TGTGCCCGCAGTGGCCCGGGGGGGGGCGGCGATACGCAGTATTTT.

This clone was picked up a small number of times. The J gene is TRBJ1-5, the V gene TRBV18; the D is unclear. Germline lookup yields CDR1 KGHSH and CDR2 LQKENI. CDR3 length: 14 residues. V lost 2 bases and J lost 7, with 12 bases in between. As DNA, the CDR3 is TGTGCCAGCTCACCAATCTCAGGTGACCAGCCCCAGCATTTT. Translation gives CASSPISGDQPQHF.

This clone was seen many times. The CDR3 DNA reads as TGTGCCAGCAGTTTAACCCGACGGGGCACTGAAGCTTTCTTT. It codes for CASSLTRRGTEAFF. The genes are TRBV27 and TRBJ1-1; D ambiguous. V was trimmed by 2 bases and J by 4 bases, leaving 11 bases between them. Germline V lookup: CDR1 MNHEY, CDR2 SMNVEV (reference sequence). The CDR3 loop spans 14 amino acids.

The CDR3 sequence: CASRRTGGNEQFF. The CDR3 DNA is TGTGCCAGCAGGAGGACAGGGGGGAATGAGCAGTTCTTC. V and J are TRBV27 and TRBJ2-1, with 10 bases fitting TRBD1. Germline V gene sequence: CDR1 MNHEY, CDR2 SMNVEV (reference sequence). Trimming at V came to 6 bases and at J to 7 bases, leaving 3 bases not matched to a gene. The CDR3 spans 13 residues.